This entry lists 5 T cell receptor beta chains sequenced from one sample in a study of T cell responses to AZD1222 COVID-19 vaccine. Clones were sequenced by immunoSEQ multiplex PCR, and TCRdb holds only the in-frame ones, with some missing. The data show 90,000 to 120,000 clones, 80% to 95% seen once. The sample in question was peripheral blood, obtained 28 days after the second AZD1222 dose. The source is an adult who received the AZD1222 COVID-19 vaccine.

The genes are TRBV5-4 and TRBJ1-1, with 7 bases matching TRBD1. This CDR3 has 15 residues. Germline CDR1 reads SGHNT; CDR2 reads YYREEE (reference sequence). V shed 4 bases and J 2 bases; nucleotides not matched to a gene: 8. CDR3 residues: CASSTPGQINTEAFF. The CDR3, as DNA: TGTGCCAGCAGCACACCGGGACAGATAAACACTGAAGCTTTCTTT.

V and J are TRBV18 and TRBJ1-1, with D possibly TRBD1 on 5 matching bases. CDR1 and CDR2 (germline): KGHSH, LQKENI. Trimming cost V 2 bases and J 3 bases, with 10 bases left between them. The CDR3 runs 14 residues. Written as DNA, the CDR3 is TGTGCCAGCTCACCATTTGGGGGGTACACTGAAGCTTTCTTT. It encodes CASSPFGGYTEAFF.

The rearrangement links TRBV9 to TRBJ2-2, with D perhaps being TRBD1 or TRBD2 (6 bases each). Germline CDR1 reads SGDLS; CDR2 reads YYNGEE. V was pared by 6 bases and J by 9 bases, with 21 bases between. The CDR3 totals 15 residues. This CDR3 reads CASTPGDTRARELFF. The DNA of the CDR3 is TGTGCCAGCACCCCGGGGGACACTAGGGCCAGGGAGCTGTTTTTT.

The chain joins TRBV4-3 to TRBJ1-1; D not resolved. Trimming took off 3 bases at V and 3 bases at J, with 17 bases between the two ends. In germline, CDR1 is LGHNA, CDR2 YSLEER. The CDR3 totals 16 residues. DNA of the CDR3: TGCGCCAGCAGCCATATCGGAGGGTTAGGGCACACTGAAGCTTTCTTT. This translates into CASSHIGGLGHTEAFF.

The chain links TRBV7-3 to TRBJ2-7; D unclear. The V end was cut by 2 bases, the J end by 2 bases, with 7 bases between. Germline V gene lookup returns CDR1 SGHTA and CDR2 FQGTGA. The CDR3 totals 13 residues. In DNA, the CDR3 is TGTGCCAGCAGCTTAGGTGCTACCTACGAGCAGTACTTC. This translates into CASSLGATYEQYF.